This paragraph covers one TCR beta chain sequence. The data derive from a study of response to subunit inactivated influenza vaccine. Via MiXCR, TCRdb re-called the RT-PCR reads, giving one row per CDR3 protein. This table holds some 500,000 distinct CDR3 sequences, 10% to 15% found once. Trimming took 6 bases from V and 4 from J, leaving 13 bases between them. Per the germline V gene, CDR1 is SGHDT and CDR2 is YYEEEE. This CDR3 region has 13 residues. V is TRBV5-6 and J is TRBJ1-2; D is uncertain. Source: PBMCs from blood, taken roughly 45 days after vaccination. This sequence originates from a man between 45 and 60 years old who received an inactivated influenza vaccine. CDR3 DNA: TGTGCCAGCACCTCACGTCGGGCCTATGGCTACACCTTC. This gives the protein CASTSRRAYGYTF.